This T cell receptor beta chain was sequenced for a study of spatial heterogeneity in lung cancer. Across the whole study: When follow-up PBMC samples existed, they were sequenced (at a median of roughly two years after resection). Alpha-chain sequences were consistently detected less often than beta-chain sequences. Whole-study results and caveats: Circulating ubiquitous expanded tumor TCRs were observed more frequently at resection than at follow-up.

The time point here: blood at routine non-recurrence follow-up after resection. Unsorted whole RNA from tumor, nontumor lung or frozen PBMC underwent sequencing. Every individual TCR cDNA molecule carried its own unique molecular identifier, which allowed correction of PCR and sequencing errors. TCRdb itself ran the 5' RACE reads through MiXCR, one entry per CDR3 protein. The table lists about 52,000 distinct CDR3 sequences, around 7.7% of them singletons, with approximately 40% in the top ten. Details on this clonotype: What it recognizes is unknown.

Germline V gives CDR1 SGHRS, CDR2 YFSETQ. Trimming removed 4 bases from V and 4 bases from J, with 14 bases in between. This CDR3 spans 15 amino acids. The rearrangement uses TRBV5-1 and TRBJ2-2; D might be TRBD1 (5 bases). The clonotype was recovered from a female donor with early-stage non-small cell lung cancer. Here the sequenced sample was PBMCs, taken at follow-up. The CDR3 here is CASSAKLRVTGELFF. The DNA for the CDR3 is TGCGCCAGCAGCGCAAAACTCAGGGTCACCGGGGAGCTGTTTTTT.